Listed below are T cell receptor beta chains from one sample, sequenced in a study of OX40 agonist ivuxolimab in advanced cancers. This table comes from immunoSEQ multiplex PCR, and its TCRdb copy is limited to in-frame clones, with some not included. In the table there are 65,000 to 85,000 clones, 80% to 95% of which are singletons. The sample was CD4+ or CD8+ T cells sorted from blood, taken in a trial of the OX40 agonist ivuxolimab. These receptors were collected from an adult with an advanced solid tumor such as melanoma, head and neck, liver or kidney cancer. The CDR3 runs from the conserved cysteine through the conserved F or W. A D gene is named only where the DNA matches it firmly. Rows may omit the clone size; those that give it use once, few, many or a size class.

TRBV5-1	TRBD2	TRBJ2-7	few	CASSWGLAGEGNEQYF	TGCGCCAGCAGCTGGGGGCTAGCGGGGGAAGGAAACGAGCAGTACTTC
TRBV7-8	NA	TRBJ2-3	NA	CASSLALAVRTDTQYF	TGTGCCAGCAGCTTAGCGCTGGCGGTCCGCACAGATACGCAGTATTTT
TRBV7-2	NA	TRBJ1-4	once	CASSSPLGPGDEKLFF	TGTGCCAGCAGCTCCCCCCTTGGGCCTGGAGATGAAAAACTGTTTTTT
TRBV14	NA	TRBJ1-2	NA	CASSLALGGYTF	TGTGCCAGCAGCCTGGCCCTTGGGGGCTACACCTTC
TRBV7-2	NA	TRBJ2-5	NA	CASSFRDPNIETQYF	TGTGCCAGCAGCTTCCGGGATCCCAATATAGAGACCCAGTACTTC
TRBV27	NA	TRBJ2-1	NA	CASSSAVIGFYNEQFF	TGTGCCAGCAGTTCGGCGGTCATTGGCTTTTACAATGAGCAGTTCTTC
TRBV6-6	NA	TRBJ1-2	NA	CASSSAIYTF	TGTGCCAGCAGTTCTGCTATCTACACCTTC
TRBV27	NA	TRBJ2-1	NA	CASSLWGNSYNEQFF	TGTGCCAGCAGTTTATGGGGAAACTCCTACAATGAGCAGTTCTTC
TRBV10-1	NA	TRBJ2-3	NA	CASSEKGLRYSDTQYF	TGCGCCAGCAGTGAGAAGGGTTTGCGATATTCAGATACGCAGTATTTT
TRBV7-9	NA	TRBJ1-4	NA	CASSSRGVLVDEKLFF	TGTGCCAGCAGCTCAAGGGGGGTTCTGGTGGATGAAAAACTGTTTTTT
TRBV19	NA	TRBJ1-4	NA	CASSIGGAVSEKLFF	TGTGCCAGTAGTATAGGGGGGGCCGTCTCGGAAAAACTGTTTTTT
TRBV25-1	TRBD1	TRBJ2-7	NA	CASRTGGIYEQYF	TGTGCCAGCCGGACAGGGGGCATCTACGAGCAGTACTTC
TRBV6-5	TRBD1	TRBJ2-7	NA	CASSPGQAKYEQYF	TGTGCCAGCAGTCCGGGACAGGCGAAATACGAGCAGTACTTC
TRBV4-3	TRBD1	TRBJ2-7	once	CASSQDGIHGTGGEYEQYF	TGCGCCAGCAGCCAAGATGGGATCCACGGGACAGGGGGCGAGTACGAGCAGTACTTC
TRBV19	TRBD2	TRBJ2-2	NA	CASSILGGYTGELFF	TGTGCCAGTAGTATTCTGGGAGGGTACACCGGGGAGCTGTTTTTT
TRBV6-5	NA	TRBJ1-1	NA	CASSYGPAAEAFF	TGTGCCAGCAGTTACGGCCCCGCTGCCGAAGCTTTCTTT